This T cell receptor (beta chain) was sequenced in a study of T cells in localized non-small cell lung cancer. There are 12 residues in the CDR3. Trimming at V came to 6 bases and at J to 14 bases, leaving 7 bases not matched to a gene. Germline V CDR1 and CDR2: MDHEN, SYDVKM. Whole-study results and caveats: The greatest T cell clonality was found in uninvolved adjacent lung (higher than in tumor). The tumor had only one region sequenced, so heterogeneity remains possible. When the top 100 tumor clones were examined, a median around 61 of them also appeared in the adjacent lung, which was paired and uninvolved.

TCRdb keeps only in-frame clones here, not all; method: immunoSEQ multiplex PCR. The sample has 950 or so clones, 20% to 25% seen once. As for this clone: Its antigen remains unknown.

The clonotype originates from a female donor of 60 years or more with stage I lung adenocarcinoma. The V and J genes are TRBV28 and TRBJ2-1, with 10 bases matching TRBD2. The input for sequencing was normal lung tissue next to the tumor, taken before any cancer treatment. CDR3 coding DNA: TGTGCCAGCAGGGCTAGCGGGAGCATTAAGTTCTTC. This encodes CASRASGSIKFF.